The 10 T cell receptor beta chains reported below all come from one sample, sequenced in a study of T cells in Graves' hyperthyroidism and ophthalmopathy. Amplification of TCR beta CDR3 regions used RNA as the template. Carried out on the TCR CDR3, a first-round RT-PCR used the HTBI primer set. TCRdb analysed the multiplex PCR reads with MiXCR anew, one entry per CDR3 protein. This table has about 260,000 distinct CDR3 sequences, over 15% appearing once. The sample taken for sequencing was blood. The receptor source for this set is a woman aged 18-35 years with Graves' ophthalmopathy.

This clonotype was observed many times. The chain has TRBV7-3 and TRBJ2-5, with 9 bases identical to TRBD1. The CDR3 is 17 residues long. The V segment lost 4 bases and the J segment 0 bases; nucleotides outside the gene matches: 9. Germline CDR1 is SGHTA and CDR2 is FQGTGA. DNA for the CDR3: TGTGCCAGCAGCTCCCCCCCCGGGACAGGGAACCAAGAGACCCAGTACTTC. It encodes CASSSPPGTGNQETQYF.

This clonotype appeared many times. The chain employs TRBV12-3 or TRBV12-4 and TRBJ1-1; no firm D call. This CDR3 is built from 12 residues. V lost 4 bases, J lost 4 bases, and 7 bases lay in between. The CDR3 DNA is TGTGCCAGCAGTTCACCTGGCACTGAAGCTTTCTTT. This sequence encodes CASSSPGTEAFF.

The table lists this clonotype with many counts. J is TRBJ1-2 and V is TRBV11-3; TRBD1 might be the D (5 bases). The germline V gene has CDR1 SGHNT and CDR2 YENEEA. Trimming removed 0 bases at V and 1 base at J, with 12 bases between. The CDR3 consists of 16 residues. CDR3 protein: CASSLEGRDGNYGYTF. The CDR3 DNA reads TGTGCCAGCAGCTTAGAGGGACGGGACGGTAACTATGGCTACACCTTC.

There are many counts of this clonotype. This rearrangement joins TRBV7-9 to TRBJ1-2, with 7 bases fitting TRBD1. V lost 5 bases to trimming and J lost 7 bases; unmatched junction nucleotides: 10. Germline V lookup: CDR1 SEHNR, CDR2 FQNEAQ (reference sequence). This CDR3 region has 14 residues. CDR3 nucleotides: TGTGCCAGCAGCCCTCAAGACAGGGTAACTGGCTACACCTTC. Residues: CASSPQDRVTGYTF.

Ten or more counts support this clonotype. The V call is TRBV28, the J call TRBJ2-7; the match to TRBD1 covers 9 bases. After removal of 4 bases from V and 2 bases from J, the junction contained 6 bases not matched to a gene. Germline CDR1 MDHEN, CDR2 SYDVKM. The CDR3 contains 15 residues. The CDR3 DNA reads as TGTGCCAGCAGTTCCCGGAGGGACAGGGCCTACGAGCAGTACTTC. This sequence encodes CASSSRRDRAYEQYF.

This sequence joins TRBV27 and TRBJ2-5, with D hard to call. This CDR3 is 13 amino acids long. V dropped 7 bases and J dropped 5 bases, with 14 bases sitting between them. CDR1 MNHEY and CDR2 SMNVEV come from the germline V gene (reference sequence). The CDR3 spells CASTDSLGETQYF. DNA for the CDR3: TGTGCCAGCACGGATTCGCTAGGGGAGACCCAGTACTTC.

This clonotype came up many times. This chain links TRBV5-1 with TRBJ1-1; TRBD1 might be the D (6 bases). This CDR3 is 14 amino acids long. The V gene lost 5 bases and the J gene lost 3 bases, with 14 bases spanning the gap. Per the germline V gene, CDR1 is SGHRS and CDR2 is YFSETQ. Here the CDR3 DNA reads TGCGCCAGCAGGCAACAGGGTGTCGACACTGAAGCTTTCTTT. Translated: CASRQQGVDTEAFF.

Remarks on this clonotype: This may be a read error, as it is one base from a much larger clone. As the CDR3 is not closed by the conserved phenylalanine or tryptophan, this likely results from a read error. The chain carries TRBV9 and TRBJ1-5, with D hard to call. The V end was cut by 0 bases, the J end by 3 bases, with 4 bases between. The germline gives CDR1 SGDLS, CDR2 YYNGEE. There are 13 residues in the CDR3. The CDR3 region is CASSVALNQPQHL. The CDR3 coding sequence is TGTGCCAGCAGCGTAGCCCTCAATCAGCCCCAGCATCTT.

This clonotype was detected many times. The rearrangement joins TRBV11-2 to TRBJ2-1, with D unresolved. The CDR3 extends over 14 amino acids. From germline, CDR1 is SGHAT and CDR2 FQNNGV. Trimming removed 4 bases at V and 2 bases at J, with 9 bases between. The CDR3 here is CASSWTPTYNEQFF. The CDR3 DNA sequence: TGTGCCAGCAGCTGGACCCCCACCTACAATGAGCAGTTCTTC.

This clonotype was seen a handful of times. V is TRBV4-1 and J is TRBJ1-2; a possible D gene is TRBD1 (5 bases). This CDR3 has 16 residues. V was pared by 1 base and J by 8 bases, with 20 bases between. From germline, CDR1 is MGHRA and CDR2 YSYEKL. Here the CDR3 DNA reads TGCGCCAGCAGCCAAGTAAGGGGCCTTATGGTTTCGGGCTACACCTTC. It specifies CASSQVRGLMVSGYTF.